The clone carrying this T cell receptor beta chain was seen only once. In the original workflow: It was from reference gene primer amplification that nucleated cell counts were estimated. TCRdb's table, derived via immunoSEQ multiplex PCR, lists solely in-frame clones and lacks some. V and J calls and clone size are copied from that table; D and trimming were computed from the DNA. The table includes around 170,000 clones, 85% to 90% detected once. CDR3 length: 15 amino acids. The germline V gene encodes CDR1 SGDLS and CDR2 YYNGEE. J gave up 3 bases and V 2 bases, and 6 bases lay outside the gene matches. The data were obtained in a study of blood T cell repertoires in COVID-19. Across the whole study: PBMCs, B-cell-depleted T cells, or T cells were the source of the cDNA or gDNA that made up the material.

The source material was peripheral blood. The chain joins TRBV9 to TRBJ2-7; TRBD2 agrees at 9 bases. The TCR was taken from a man between 50 and 59 years old with active or convalescent COVID-19. The CDR3 nucleotides are TGTGCCAGCAGCGTGGACCTAGCGGGGCACTACGAGCAGTACTTC. It encodes CASSVDLAGHYEQYF.